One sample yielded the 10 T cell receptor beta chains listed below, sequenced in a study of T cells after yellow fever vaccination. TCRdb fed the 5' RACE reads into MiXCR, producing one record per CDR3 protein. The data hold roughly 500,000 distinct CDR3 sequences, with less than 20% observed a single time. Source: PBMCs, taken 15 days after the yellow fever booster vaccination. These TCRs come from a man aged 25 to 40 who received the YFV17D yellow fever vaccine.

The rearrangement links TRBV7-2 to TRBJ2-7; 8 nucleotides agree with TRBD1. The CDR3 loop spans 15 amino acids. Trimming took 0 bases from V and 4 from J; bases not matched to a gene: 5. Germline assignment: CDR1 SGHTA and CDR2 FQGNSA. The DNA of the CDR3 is TGTGCCAGCAGCTTAGCCACGACAGGGGATTACGAGCAGTACTTC. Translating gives CASSLATTGDYEQYF.

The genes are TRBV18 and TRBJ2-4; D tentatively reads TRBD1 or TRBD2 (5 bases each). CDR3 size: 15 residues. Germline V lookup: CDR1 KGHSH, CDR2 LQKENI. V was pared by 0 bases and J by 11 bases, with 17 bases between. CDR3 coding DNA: TGTGCCAGCTCACCACCGATGGGACCGGCCAACGTTCAGTACTTC. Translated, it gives CASSPPMGPANVQYF.

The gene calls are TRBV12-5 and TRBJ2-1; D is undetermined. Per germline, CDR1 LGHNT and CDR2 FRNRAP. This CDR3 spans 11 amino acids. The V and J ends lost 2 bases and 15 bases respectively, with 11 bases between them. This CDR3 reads CASGLSPALFF. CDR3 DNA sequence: TGTGCTAGTGGTTTGTCCCCCGCGCTGTTCTTC. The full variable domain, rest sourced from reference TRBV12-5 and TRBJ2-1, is DARVTQTPRHKVTEMGQEVTMRCQPILGHNTVFWYRQTMMQGLELLAYFRNRAPLDDSGMPKDRFSAEMPDATLATLKIQPSEPRDSAVYFCASGLSPALFFGPGTRLTVL.

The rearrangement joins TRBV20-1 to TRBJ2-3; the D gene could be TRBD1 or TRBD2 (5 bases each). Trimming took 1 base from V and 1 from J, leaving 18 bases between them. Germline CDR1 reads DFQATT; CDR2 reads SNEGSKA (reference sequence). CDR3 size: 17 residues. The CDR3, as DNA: TGCAGTGCTAGAGGCTACGACGGGGCGCGGGGCACAGATACGCAGTATTTT. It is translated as CSARGYDGARGTDTQYF.

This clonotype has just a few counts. CDR3 DNA sequence: TGCAGCGTCCCCCTCAGCGGGAGGCCCGGCGCGGAGCAGTACTTC. Its protein is CSVPLSGRPGAEQYF. The rearrangement links TRBV29-1 to TRBJ2-7; 9 bases map to TRBD2. The junction had 16 bases not matched to a gene; V was cut back by 6 bases and J by 7 bases. The germline CDR1 and CDR2 sequences are SQVTM and ANQGSEA. This CDR3 is 15 amino acids long.

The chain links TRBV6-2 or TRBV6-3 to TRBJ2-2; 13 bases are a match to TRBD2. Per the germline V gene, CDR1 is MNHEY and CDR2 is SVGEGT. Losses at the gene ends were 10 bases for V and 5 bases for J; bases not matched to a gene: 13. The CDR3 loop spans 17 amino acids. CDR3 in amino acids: CATNPVGTSGKTGELFF. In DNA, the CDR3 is TGTGCCACCAATCCCGTTGGGACTAGCGGGAAGACCGGGGAGCTGTTTTTT.

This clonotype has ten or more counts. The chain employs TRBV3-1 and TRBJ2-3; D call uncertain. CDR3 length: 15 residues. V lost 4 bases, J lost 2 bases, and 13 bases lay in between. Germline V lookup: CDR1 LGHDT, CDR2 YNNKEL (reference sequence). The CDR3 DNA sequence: TGTGCCAGCAGCCCCTCGATCTACCACACAGATACGCAGTATTTT. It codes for CASSPSIYHTDTQYF.

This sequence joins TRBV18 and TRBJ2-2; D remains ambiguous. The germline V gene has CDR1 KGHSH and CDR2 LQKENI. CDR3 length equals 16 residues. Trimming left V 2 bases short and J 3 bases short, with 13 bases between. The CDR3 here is CASSPTVGRDTGELFF. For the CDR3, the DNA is TGTGCCAGCTCACCAACGGTGGGCCGAGACACCGGGGAGCTGTTTTTT.

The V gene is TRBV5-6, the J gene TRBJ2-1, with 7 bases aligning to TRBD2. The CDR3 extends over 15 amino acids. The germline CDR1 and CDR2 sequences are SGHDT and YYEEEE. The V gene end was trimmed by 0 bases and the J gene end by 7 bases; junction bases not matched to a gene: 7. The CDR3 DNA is TGTGCCAGCAGCTTGGCAGCGGGAATTTCAAATGAGCAGTTCTTC. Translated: CASSLAAGISNEQFF. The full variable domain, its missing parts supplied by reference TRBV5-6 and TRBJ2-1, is DAGVTQSPTHLIKTRGQQVTLRCSPKSGHDTVSWYQQALGQGPQFIFQYYEEEERQRGNFPDRFSGHQFPNYSSELNVNALLLGDSALYLCASSLAAGISNEQFFGPGTRLTVL.

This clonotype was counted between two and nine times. CDR3 region: CASSSTGKKSYEQYF. The CDR3 coding sequence is TGTGCCAGCAGCTCCACAGGGAAAAAATCCTACGAGCAGTACTTC. This chain connects TRBV7-2 to TRBJ2-7, with D tentatively TRBD1 (6 bases). The germline V and J ends were trimmed by 4 bases and 1 base, with 14 bases remaining between them. Germline CDR1 and CDR2: SGHTA and FQGNSA. The CDR3 spans 15 residues.